The 9 T cell receptor beta chains listed next were all sequenced from one sample in a study of beta chain features in type 1 diabetes (dated by TCRdb to 2016 to 2019). Their specific antigens are unknown. Libraries were constructed by the immunoSEQ multiplex PCR assay. The entire isolated RNA was reverse transcribed using the High Capacity cDNA Reverse Transcription Kit, and thus expressed TCRB transcripts were sequenced. In TCRdb, the immuneACCESS table is reduced to in-frame sequences with V and J assigned. These tables do not hold every clone; where another copy was compared, an unresolved V gene accounts for under half, and the others remain unexplained. The sample yields approximately 730,000 clones; around an eighth were counted once. The top ten hold approximately 0.022% of the sample. Summary of the overall study and its limitations: Type 1 diabetes patients showed a moderate but significant shortening of TCRB CDR3 length in all four CD4+ subsets.

The specimen sequenced was naive CD4+ T cells from blood. The cell subset or site label, read with the paper, signifies: true naive CD4+ T cells. Receptors were obtained from a man aged 18 to 30 with type 1 diabetes.

Only a few counts were recorded for this clone. Other DNA sequences within the sample encode an identical CDR3. The J gene is TRBJ2-1, the V gene TRBV11-2; possibly TRBD2 for D (5 bases). With 0 bases removed from V and 1 base from J, the gap between germline ends came to 10 bases. The CDR3 is 16 residues long. Germline CDR1 is SGHAT and CDR2 is FQNNGV. The CDR3 protein is CASSLDPPGSYNEQFF. The CDR3 region has the DNA TGTGCCAGCAGCTTAGATCCCCCGGGGTCCTACAATGAGCAGTTCTTC.

V is TRBV7-9 and J is TRBJ2-1; tentative D call: TRBD2 (7 bases). CDR1 is SEHNR and CDR2 is FQNEAQ in the germline V gene (reference sequence). V shed 7 bases and J shed 5 bases, with 18 bases lying between them. This CDR3 is built from 15 residues. This chain's CDR3 is CASTARGGQNNEQFF. The CDR3 bases are TGTGCCAGCACCGCGAGGGGGGGGCAAAACAATGAGCAGTTCTTC.

As to this clone: Other DNA sequences in the same sample also yield this CDR3. The CDR3 nucleotides are TGTGCCATCAGTGAGGGACTAGCGGGGGATGAGCAGTTCTTC. Protein: CAISEGLAGDEQFF. V is TRBV10-3 and J is TRBJ2-1, with 13 bases fitting TRBD2. Germline values: CDR1 ENHRY, CDR2 SYGVKD. This CDR3 is 14 amino acids long. With 2 bases clipped from V and 8 bases from J, the junction kept 0 bases outside the gene matches.

This clone has just a few counts. V usage is TRBV7-9 and J usage is TRBJ2-3; TRBD1 matches at 11 bases. There are 16 residues in the CDR3. With 4 bases clipped from V and 2 bases from J, the junction kept 5 bases outside the gene matches. Germline V CDR1 and CDR2: SEHNR, FQNEAQ (reference sequence). The CDR3, as DNA: TGTGCCAGCAGCTCCTGGGACAGGGGGGACACAGATACGCAGTATTTT. It encodes CASSSWDRGDTDTQYF.

This clone was found a few times. The rearrangement joins TRBV27 to TRBJ2-5; D is possibly TRBD2 (5 bases). V dropped 3 bases and J dropped 5 bases, with 13 bases sitting between them. This CDR3 is built from 14 residues. The V gene's germline CDR1 is MNHEY and CDR2 SMNVEV (reference sequence). CDR3 nucleotides: TGTGCCAGCAGTTTTGGTAGCGTCGGGGAGACCCAGTACTTC. This sequence encodes CASSFGSVGETQYF.

The rearrangement joins TRBV18 to TRBJ1-1; maybe TRBD1 (5 bases). Germline V gene sequence: CDR1 KGHSH, CDR2 LQKENI. The CDR3 consists of 14 residues. The V and J ends lost 6 bases and 0 bases respectively, with 11 bases between them. As DNA, the CDR3 is TGTGCCAGCTCTTCGACAGTACTGAACACTGAAGCTTTCTTT. This encodes CASSSTVLNTEAFF. The full variable domain, completed using reference TRBV18 and TRBJ1-1, is NAGVMQNPRHLVRRRGQEARLRCSPMKGHSHVYWYRQLPEEGLKFMVYLQKENIIDESGMPKERFSAEFPKEGPSILRIQQVVRGDSAAYFCASSSTVLNTEAFFGQGTRLTVV.

This clone was detected only a few times. The chain joins TRBV4-1 to TRBJ1-1; D is unclear. The germline CDR1 and CDR2 sequences are MGHRA and YSYEKL. V lost 4 bases and J 1 base, leaving 19 bases between the germline ends. This CDR3 comprises 17 residues. CDR3 nucleotides: TGCGCCAGCAGCCGGAAGTCGATAGGAGGAGGGAACACTGAAGCTTTCTTT. Encoded protein: CASSRKSIGGGNTEAFF.

The V gene is TRBV11-3, the J gene TRBJ2-1; 10 nucleotides line up with TRBD2. The CDR3 extends over 17 amino acids. The germline V gene encodes CDR1 SGHNT and CDR2 YENEEA. V shed 3 bases, J shed 0 bases, and the junction held 5 bases outside the gene matches. The CDR3 here is CASSLELAGASYNEQFF. CDR3 DNA: TGTGCCAGCAGCTTGGAGCTAGCGGGGGCCTCCTACAATGAGCAGTTCTTC.

The chain has TRBV30 and TRBJ1-1; D is possibly TRBD1 (5 bases). V was pared by 4 bases and J by 6 bases, with 15 bases between. Germline values: CDR1 GTSNPN, CDR2 SVGIG (reference sequence). This CDR3 is 13 amino acids long. DNA of the CDR3: TGTGCCTGGACTCCGGGACCGACTTCTGAAGCTTTCTTT. Its protein product is CAWTPGPTSEAFF.